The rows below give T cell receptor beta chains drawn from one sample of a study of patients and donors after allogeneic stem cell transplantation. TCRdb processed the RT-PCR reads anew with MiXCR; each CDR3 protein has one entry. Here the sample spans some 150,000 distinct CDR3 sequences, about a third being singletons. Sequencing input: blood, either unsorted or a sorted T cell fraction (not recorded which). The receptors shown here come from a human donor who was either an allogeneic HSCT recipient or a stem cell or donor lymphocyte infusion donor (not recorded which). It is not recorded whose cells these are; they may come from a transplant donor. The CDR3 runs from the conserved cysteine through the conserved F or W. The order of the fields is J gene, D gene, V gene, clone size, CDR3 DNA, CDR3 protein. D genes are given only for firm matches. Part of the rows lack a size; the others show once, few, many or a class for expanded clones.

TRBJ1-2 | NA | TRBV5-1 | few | TGCGCCAGCAGCTTGAGCCCGTCCGAGTCTAACTATGGCTACACCTTC | CASSLSPSESNYGYTF
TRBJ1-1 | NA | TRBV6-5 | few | TGTGCCAGCAGTTACGGCGAGAGGACTGAAGCTTTCTTT | CASSYGERTEAFF
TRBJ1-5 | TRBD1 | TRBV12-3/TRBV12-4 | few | TGTGCCAGCAGTTTGACGTGGGACAGGGACCAGGGGCAGCATTTT | CASSLTWDRDQGQHF
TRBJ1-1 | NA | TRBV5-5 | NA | TGTGCCAGCAGCCTGACAATGACGAACACTGAAGCTTTCTTT | CASSLTMTNTEAFF
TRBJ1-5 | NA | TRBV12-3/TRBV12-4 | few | TGTGCCAGCAGTTTGGCAGTACAGCCCCAGCATTTT | CASSLAVQPQHF
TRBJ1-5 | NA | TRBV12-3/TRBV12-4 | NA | TGTGCCAGCAGCCACACGGGCCTCCTATCCAATCAGCCCCAGCATTTT | CASSHTGLLSNQPQHF
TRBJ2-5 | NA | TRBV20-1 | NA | TGCAGTGCTACCAATCCAAGGGGGGCCCTAGGCAAGGAGACCCAGTACTTC | CSATNPRGALGKETQYF
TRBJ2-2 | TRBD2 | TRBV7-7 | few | TGTGCTAGCAGCTCAAGAGGACTAGCGGGGGGCGGCAACACCGGGGAGCTGTTTTTT | CASSSRGLAGGGNTGELFF
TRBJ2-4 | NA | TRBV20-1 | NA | TGCAGTGCTGGCGATCCTCCTACGGCCAAAAACATTCAGTACTTC | CSAGDPPTAKNIQYF
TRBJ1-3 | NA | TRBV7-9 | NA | TGTGCCAGCAGCCGGGGGCTACGGAACACCATATATTTT | CASSRGLRNTIYF
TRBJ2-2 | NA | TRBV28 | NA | TGTGCCAGCAGAAGGGGCTTCACCGGGGAGCTGTTTTTT | CASRRGFTGELFF
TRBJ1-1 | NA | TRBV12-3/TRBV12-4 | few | TGTGCCAGCAGCCCCACGGACCGAAAAGGAGGTGAAGCTTTCTTT | CASSPTDRKGGEAFF
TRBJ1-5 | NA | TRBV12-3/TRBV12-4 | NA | TGTGCCAGCAGTTTTGGAGGGGGTAGCAATCAGCCCCAGCATTTT | CASSFGGGSNQPQHF
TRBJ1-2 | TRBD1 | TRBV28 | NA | TGTGCCAGCAGTTTAACCCCCGGACAGGGGAACGGCTACACCTTC | CASSLTPGQGNGYTF
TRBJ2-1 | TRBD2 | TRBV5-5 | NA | TGTGCCAGCACCCTACGAGGGACTAGCGATGAGCAGTTCTTC | CASTLRGTSDEQFF
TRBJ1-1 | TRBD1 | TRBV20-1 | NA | TGCAGTGCTAGAGAGTACAGGGGAGACCTACTCACTGAAGCTTTCTTT | CSAREYRGDLLTEAFF
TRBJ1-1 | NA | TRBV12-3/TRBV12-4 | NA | TGTGCCACCCGACGGCTCAACACTGAAGCTTTCTTT | CATRRLNTEAFF
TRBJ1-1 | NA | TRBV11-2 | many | TGTGCCAGCAGTCCGGACAGTGAAGCTTTCTTT | CASSPDSEAFF
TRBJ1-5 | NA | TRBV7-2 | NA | TGTGCCAGCAGCTTTGGCGAGTCGGGCAATCAGCCCCAGCATTTT | CASSFGESGNQPQHF
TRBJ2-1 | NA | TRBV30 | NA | TGTGCCTGGAGGACGGGGAGCTCCTACAATGAGCAGTTCTTC | CAWRTGSSYNEQFF
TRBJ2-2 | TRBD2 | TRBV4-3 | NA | TGCGCCAGCAGCCAAGATCACGCCCTAGCGGGGTACACCGGGGAGCTGTTTTTT | CASSQDHALAGYTGELFF
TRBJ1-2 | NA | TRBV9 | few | TGTGCCAGCAGCCTCGATAGTGCTAACTATGGCTACACCTTC | CASSLDSANYGYTF
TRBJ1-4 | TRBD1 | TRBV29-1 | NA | TGCAGCGTTCTCGAAAGGGGGCGTGAAACTAATGAAAAACTGTTTTTT | CSVLERGRETNEKLFF
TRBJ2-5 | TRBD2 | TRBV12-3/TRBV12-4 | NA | TGTGCCAGCAGTTTTGGGTTAGCGGGGGTTGAGACCCAGTACTTC | CASSFGLAGVETQYF
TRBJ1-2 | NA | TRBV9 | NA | TGTGCCAGCAGCCCCCCCGGCCCGGGTTACACCTTC | CASSPPGPGYTF
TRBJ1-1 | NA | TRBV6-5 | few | TGTGCCAGCAGTTTCTTGGGAGGAACTGAAGCTTTCTTT | CASSFLGGTEAFF
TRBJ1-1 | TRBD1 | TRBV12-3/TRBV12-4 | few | TGTGCCAGCAGTGGAGACAGGGTTGACACTGAAGCTTTCTTT | CASSGDRVDTEAFF
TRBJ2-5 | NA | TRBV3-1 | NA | TGTGCCAGCAGCCAAGATAGTACCATTAGTGAGACCCAGTACTTC | CASSQDSTISETQYF
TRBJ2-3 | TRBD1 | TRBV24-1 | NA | TGTGCCACCAGTGAGATGGGACAGGGGACCGAAGATACGCAGTATTTT | CATSEMGQGTEDTQYF
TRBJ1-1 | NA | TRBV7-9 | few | TGTGCCAGCAGCTTAGTAGGGGCTGGCGGTATGAACACTGAAGCTTTCTTT | CASSLVGAGGMNTEAFF
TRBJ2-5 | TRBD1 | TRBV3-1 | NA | TGTGCCAGCAGCCATTTTTACAGGGGGCGAGGGGAGACCCAGTACTTC | CASSHFYRGRGETQYF
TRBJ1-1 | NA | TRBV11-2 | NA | TGTGCCAGCAGCTTGGGGCCCTGGCAGGCACACAGAGCTTTCTTT | CASSLGPWQAHRAFF
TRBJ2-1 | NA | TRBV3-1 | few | TGTGCCAGCAGCCGCGGGACACAATACAATGAGCAGTTCTTC | CASSRGTQYNEQFF
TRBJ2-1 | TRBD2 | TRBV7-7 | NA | TGTGCTAGCAGCTCACTAGCGGGGGGGCCGAATGAGCAGTTCTTC | CASSSLAGGPNEQFF
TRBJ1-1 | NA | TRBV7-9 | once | TGTGCCCCAGTCGGCGCGGGACTTGAAGCTTTCTTT | CAPVGAGLEAFF
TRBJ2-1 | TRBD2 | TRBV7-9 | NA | TGTGCCAGCAGTCCTCTCGGCGGGGGGGCCGGTGAGCAGTTCTTC | CASSPLGGGAGEQFF
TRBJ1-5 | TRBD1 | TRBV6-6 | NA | TGTGCCAGCAGGGAAATCGGGACAGGGTGGGACAATCAGCCCCAGCATTTT | CASREIGTGWDNQPQHF
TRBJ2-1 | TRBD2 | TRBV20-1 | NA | TGCAGTGCTAGAGATTCGGGGACTAGCGGCTACAATGAGCAGTTCTTC | CSARDSGTSGYNEQFF
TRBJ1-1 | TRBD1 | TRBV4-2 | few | TGTGCCAGCAGCCAAGACATTCCGGGACAGGGGGCTCGCACTGAAGCTTTCTTT | CASSQDIPGQGARTEAFF
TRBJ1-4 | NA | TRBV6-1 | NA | TGTGCCAGCATTAGCGAGGGGCCTGAAAAACTGTTTTTT | CASISEGPEKLFF
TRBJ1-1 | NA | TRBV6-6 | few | TGTGCCAGCAGTTACAATCCAGGATCAGCTTTCTTT | CASSYNPGSAFF
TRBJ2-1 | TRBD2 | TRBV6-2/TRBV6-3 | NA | TGTGCCAGCAGTTACCCGGCTAGCGGGGGCTACAATGAGCAGTTCTTC | CASSYPASGGYNEQFF
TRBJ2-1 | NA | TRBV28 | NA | TGTGCCAGCAGATACAGCCACAATGAGCAGTTCTTC | CASRYSHNEQFF
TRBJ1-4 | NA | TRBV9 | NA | TGTGCCAGCAGCGTAGTTGGGGGAGTTAATGAAAAACTGTTTTTT | CASSVVGGVNEKLFF
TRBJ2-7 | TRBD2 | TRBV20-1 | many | TGCATGGTACTAGCGGCCTACGAGCAGTACTTC | CMVLAAYEQYF
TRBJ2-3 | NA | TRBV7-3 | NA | TGTGCCAGCAGCTTATCCCCACTCACCATAGGGGGGGAGGGCACAGATACGCAGTATTTT | CASSLSPLTIGGEGTDTQYF
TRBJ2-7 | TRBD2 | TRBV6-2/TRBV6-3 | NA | TGTGCCAGCAGTCCGGGACTAGCGGGGGCCCTCTACGAGCAGTACTTC | CASSPGLAGALYEQYF
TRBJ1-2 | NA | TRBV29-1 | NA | TGCAGCGTTGTGGGGGAAGGGGGACATGGCTACACCTTC | CSVVGEGGHGYTF
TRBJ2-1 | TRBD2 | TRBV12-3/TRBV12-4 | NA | TGTGCCAGCACCATAAGGACCCCCATAGCGGGGTTGAATGAGCAGTTCTTC | CASTIRTPIAGLNEQFF
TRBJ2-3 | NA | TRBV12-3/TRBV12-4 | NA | TGTGCCAGCAGTCCCGCCCGGGACGTTACCCCGGCAGATACGCAGTATTTT | CASSPARDVTPADTQYF
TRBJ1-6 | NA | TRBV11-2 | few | TGTGCCAGCAGCTTAAGGTTTGGGGGGGAGTTTAATTCACCCCTCCACTTT | CASSLRFGGEFNSPLHF